What follows is one T cell receptor beta chain and its context. Its antigen is as yet unknown. The CDR3 sequence is 16 residues long. Per germline, CDR1 LNHDA and CDR2 SQIVND (reference sequence). V dropped 6 bases and J dropped 1 base, with 18 bases sitting between them. Method: immunoSEQ multiplex PCR; TCRdb's copy keeps in-frame clones and lacks some. The sample includes about 170,000 clones, 85% to 95% of them seen just once. These data originate in a study of T cell responses to AZD1222 COVID-19 vaccine. The study, taken as a whole, reports: Unmutated variant regions reportedly attract nearly half of all spike-specific TCRs. Among the donors, most were white British and more were female, and clonal diversity was possibly underestimated.

This receptor was identified in an adult in good health. The starting material was peripheral blood, obtained on day 0 of AZD1222 vaccination. The V call is TRBV19, the J call TRBJ1-1; D might be TRBD1 (6 bases). DNA for the CDR3: TGTGCCAGTAGCCCGTTCGGGGGGGCTACGAACACTGAAGCTTTCTTT. Its protein is CASSPFGGATNTEAFF.